The clone carrying this T cell receptor beta chain has at least ten counts. Its target is not known. These data originate in a study of neurological immune-mediated disorders. Study-wide results and caveats: The absence of shared CDR3 amino acid sequences among expanded clones across subjects suggests private repertoires in all groups. Expansion of TCR clones was greatest in HTLV-1-associated myelopathy and smallest in multiple sclerosis, where it fell below that of healthy controls.

The CDR3 runs 12 residues. Per germline, CDR1 LGHDT and CDR2 YNNKEL (reference sequence). The V and J ends lost 4 bases and 4 bases respectively, with 6 bases between them. TCRdb reprocessed the 5' RACE reads via MiXCR and lists one record per CDR3 protein. This sample has about 45,000 distinct CDR3 sequences; around an eighth occur once, and the top ten carry roughly 10%. Time point given: longitudinal time-point 3. From 2 million PBMCs stored at -80 C, the unsorted libraries were generated. This chain uses TRBV3-1 with TRBJ2-3; D is unclear. The sequencing input was PBMCs. The receptor's source is a man aged 25 to 45 in good health. The CDR3 DNA follows: TGTGCCAGCAGCCTGGTTTCAGATACGCAGTATTTT. Translated: CASSLVSDTQYF.